The 10 T cell receptor beta chains below come from one sample, sequenced in a study of CD8 T cells in ankylosing spondylitis (dated by TCRdb to between 2016 and 2019). The library relied on 5' RACE. The run used an Illumina HiSeq 2500. Clones were called with MiXCR by TCRdb after fastp trimmed the public reads at Q25, and only in-frame beta chains were retained. Under each unique CDR3 protein, matching rows form one entry showing the most common genes and DNA. The sample records around 140,000 distinct CDR3 sequences, more than 15% of which are singletons. The ten largest clones add up to 30% to 35% of the sample. These receptors have no known antigen. Summary of the overall study and its limitations: Blood from ankylosing spondylitis patients appeared to be characterized by a TCR beta motif made up of seven or eight highly homologous amino acid variants.

The sample comprised blood, either unsorted or a sorted T cell fraction (not recorded which). The receptor set was obtained from a male donor with ankylosing spondylitis.

The chain is built from TRBV6-2 or TRBV6-3 and TRBJ2-7, with TRBD1 matching over 9 bases. Trimming at V came to 8 bases and at J to 5 bases, leaving 13 bases not matched to a gene. CDR3 length: 15 amino acids. The germline V gene has CDR1 MNHEY and CDR2 SVGEGT. The CDR3 protein is CASRFGTGSSHEQYF. The CDR3 DNA reads TGTGCCAGCCGGTTTGGGACAGGGTCATCGCACGAGCAGTACTTC.

The V call is TRBV7-9, the J call TRBJ2-7; D not resolved. The germline V and J ends were trimmed by 0 bases and 2 bases, with 11 bases remaining between them. The CDR3 covers 15 residues. The V gene's germline CDR1 is SEHNR and CDR2 FQNEAQ (reference sequence). The CDR3 DNA is TGTGCCAGCAGCTTAGCGCGTGGGCAGACCTACGAGCAGTACTTC. Amino acid sequence: CASSLARGQTYEQYF.

CDR3 in amino acids: CASTQGSGRTDTQYF. CDR3 bases: TGTGCCAGCACCCAGGGTAGCGGCCGCACAGATACGCAGTATTTT. The chain uses TRBV12-3 or TRBV12-4 and TRBJ2-3; D is perhaps TRBD2 (6 bases). V shed 7 bases and J shed 1 base, with 15 bases lying between them. This CDR3 has 15 amino acids.

Details on this clonotype: It may be a read error: a sequence one base away is much more abundant. The conserved phenylalanine or tryptophan normally closing the CDR3 is absent here, so this likely arose from a read error. The chain has TRBV6-1 and TRBJ1-2; D ambiguous. Trimming left V 5 bases short and J 6 bases short, with 19 bases between. The CDR3 consists of 15 residues. Germline V gives CDR1 MNHNS, CDR2 SASEGT. The CDR3 reads CASSPYSLSVDGYTI. The CDR3 DNA reads TGTGCCAGCAGTCCATACAGTCTCTCCGTCGATGGCTACACCATC.

The chain couples TRBV27 to TRBJ1-6, with D perhaps matching TRBD1 (5 bases). CDR1 is MNHEY, CDR2 SMNVEV, per germline (reference sequence). The ends were cut back, 0 bases at V and 13 bases at J, with 10 bases in the middle. This CDR3 has 13 amino acids. CDR3 sequence (DNA): TGTGCCAGCAGTTTATCCCCCCGGGGGCCCCTCCACTTT. Residues: CASSLSPRGPLHF.

The rearrangement uses TRBV5-1 and TRBJ2-1; 7 nucleotides align to TRBD2. The germline gives CDR1 SGHRS, CDR2 YFSETQ. V was pared by 0 bases and J by 10 bases, with 4 bases of the junction left unmatched. The CDR3 totals 13 residues. The CDR3 protein is CASSLEASGEQFF. CDR3 DNA: TGCGCCAGCAGCTTGGAGGCTAGCGGAGAGCAGTTCTTC.

This clonotype was picked up a small number of times. The rearrangement joins TRBV4-3 to TRBJ1-2; TRBD1 is a possible D gene (6 bases). Germline assignment: CDR1 LGHNA and CDR2 YSLEER. This CDR3 has 13 residues. V was pared by 4 bases and J by 4 bases, with 10 bases between. The CDR3 nucleotides read TGCGCCAGCAGCCTCAGGGGCCCCTATGGCTACACCTTC. This encodes CASSLRGPYGYTF.

The chain joins TRBV24-1 to TRBJ2-5; 8 bases match TRBD2. Germline V CDR1 and CDR2: KGHDR, SFDVKD. This CDR3 is 16 amino acids long. V was pared by 1 base and J by 2 bases, with 5 bases of the junction left unmatched. The CDR3 sequence: CATSDFLAGPQETQYF. The CDR3 DNA sequence: TGTGCCACCAGTGATTTCTTAGCGGGACCACAAGAGACCCAGTACTTC.

This clonotype was counted a few times. This chain joins TRBV29-1 and TRBJ2-7; D tentatively reads TRBD1 or TRBD2 (5 bases each). Germline assignment: CDR1 SQVTM and CDR2 ANQGSEA. CDR3 length: 15 residues. The V end lost 3 bases, the J end lost 3 bases, and 18 bases lay between the germline ends. CDR3 nucleotide sequence: TGCAGCGTTGACACGGGACCAAGAAGGGGCTACGAGCAGTACTTC. This encodes CSVDTGPRRGYEQYF.

This clonotype has only a few counts. The chain joins TRBV6-6 to TRBJ2-7; possible D gene TRBD1, 6 bases. Per the germline V gene, CDR1 is MNHNY and CDR2 is SVGAGI (reference sequence). The CDR3 consists of 12 residues. V lost 7 bases and J 3 bases, leaving 10 bases between the germline ends. CDR3 residues: CASNTGSYEQYF. As DNA, the CDR3 is TGTGCCAGCAATACAGGGAGCTACGAGCAGTACTTC.